Here is one T cell receptor beta chain with its context. Its cognate antigen is unknown. Generated by immunoSEQ multiplex PCR, the TCRdb table keeps only in-frame clones and is missing some. The sample contains about 980,000 clones, approximately 80% of which appear only once. The CDR3 loop spans 15 amino acids. With 1 base removed from V and 4 bases from J, the gap between germline ends came to 14 bases. In germline, CDR1 is KGHSH, CDR2 LQKENI. This entry belongs to a study of shared clonotypes between healthy human individuals. The study, taken as a whole, reports: How much donors shared clonotypes was expected to be affected by sequencing depth. Genetic and exposure-history diversity was limited by the few donors. Approximately 5% was the fraction of naive CD4 clonotypes found shared across a few donors.

This receptor was identified in a man between 18 and 35 years old in good health. The chain recombines TRBV18 with TRBJ2-7; possible D gene TRBD2, 5 bases. The sample consisted of memory CD4+ T cells sorted from blood. Indicated subset: CD45RA-negative fraction. Written as DNA, the CDR3 is TGTGCCAGCTCACCACAGCGGAATCGGATGTACGAGCAGTACTTC. Translated: CASSPQRNRMYEQYF.